The 24 T cell receptor beta chains below come from one sample, sequenced in a study of control samples from healthy donors and cancer patients. The assay was immunoSEQ multiplex PCR, and TCRdb's table has in-frame clones only and misses some. In the table there are roughly 30,000 clones, approximately 87% of which are singletons. The sequenced sample was PBMCs. The receptors derive from a woman aged 40 to 50 with lung cancer.

DNA of the CDR3: TGTGCCAGCAGCACCCGGACAGTTTCCAGCTCCTACAATGAGCAGTTCTTC. Translated: CASSTRTVSSSYNEQFF. The chain employs TRBV13 and TRBJ2-1, with D tentatively TRBD1 (6 bases). The germline V and J ends were trimmed by 5 bases and 0 bases, with 17 bases remaining between them. This CDR3 spans 17 amino acids. Germline CDR1 reads PRHDT; CDR2 reads FYEKMQ (reference sequence).

The chain couples TRBV5-1 to TRBJ1-5; no firm D call. Germline CDR1 and CDR2: SGHRS and YFSETQ. V lost 0 bases and J 7 bases, leaving 11 bases between the germline ends. CDR3 size: 14 residues. The CDR3 sequence: CASSLEGGVQPQHF. CDR3 nucleotide sequence: TGCGCCAGCAGCTTGGAGGGTGGGGTCCAGCCCCAGCATTTT.

The chain recombines TRBV18 with TRBJ2-1; D assignment may be TRBD1 or TRBD2 (5 bases each). The germline gives CDR1 KGHSH, CDR2 LQKENI. The CDR3 is made up of 16 amino acids. Trimming removed 0 bases from V and 3 bases from J, with 12 bases in between. CDR3 sequence reads: CASSPPLGDSYNEQFF. The CDR3 DNA reads TGTGCCAGCTCACCACCGTTGGGGGATAGCTACAATGAGCAGTTCTTC.

The chain has TRBV7-2 and TRBJ1-6, with TRBD1 identical over 8 bases. V lost 4 bases to trimming and J lost 0 bases; unmatched junction nucleotides: 11. Germline CDR1 reads SGHTA; CDR2 reads FQGNSA. The CDR3 extends over 19 amino acids. CDR3 in amino acids: CASSYSGTGLSSYNSPLHF. The DNA of the CDR3 is TGTGCCAGCAGCTATTCCGGGACAGGATTGAGCTCCTATAATTCACCCCTCCACTTT.

The chain joins TRBV2 to TRBJ2-4; D is ambiguous. The CDR3 loop spans 14 amino acids. Per the germline V gene, CDR1 is SNHLY and CDR2 is FYNNEI. V gave up 7 bases and J gave up 0 bases, with 10 bases separating them. CDR3 sequence: CASTVGIAKNIQYF. The CDR3 DNA is TGTGCCAGCACCGTGGGAATAGCCAAAAACATTCAGTACTTC.

The chain links TRBV27 to TRBJ2-3, with a tentative D call TRBD2 (7 bases). CDR1 is MNHEY and CDR2 is SMNVEV in the germline V gene (reference sequence). The CDR3 spans 15 residues. Trimming removed 6 bases from V and 5 bases from J, with 18 bases in between. The CDR3 DNA reads as TGTGCCAGCAGCCGTGCGGGGGCTCTTGGAGATACGCAGTATTTT. Translated, it gives CASSRAGALGDTQYF.

CDR3 protein: CASSAQGVGGYTF. In DNA form, the CDR3 reads TGTGCCAGTAGTGCCCAGGGAGTCGGTGGCTACACCTTC. The chain combines TRBV19 with TRBJ1-2; TRBD1 is a possible D gene (5 bases). The germline CDR1 and CDR2 sequences are LNHDA and SQIVND (reference sequence). The CDR3 length is 13 residues. Trimming took off 5 bases at V and 7 bases at J, with 14 bases between the two ends. Full variable domain (missing parts from reference TRBV19 and TRBJ1-2): DGGITQSPKYLFRKEGQNVTLSCEQNLNHDAMYWYRQDPGQGLRLIYYSQIVNDFQKGDIAEGYSVSREKKESFPLTVTSAQKNPTAFYLCASSAQGVGGYTFGSGTRLTVV.

The sample holds one count of this clone. The chain links TRBV4-2 to TRBJ1-4; D is ambiguous. The CDR3 covers 14 residues. V dropped 5 bases and J dropped 13 bases, with 20 bases sitting between them. The germline gives CDR1 LGHNA, CDR2 YNFKEQ. DNA of the CDR3: TGTGCCAGCAGCTCTTCGGGAACGAGGGAGGGACTGTTTTTT. Encoded protein: CASSSSGTREGLFF.

The chain is built from TRBV7-6 and TRBJ1-2, with 7 bases identical to TRBD1. The CDR3 sequence is 13 residues long. Germline V gene lookup returns CDR1 SGHVS and CDR2 FNYEAQ. V was clipped by 2 bases and J by 6 bases; unmatched bases: 3. CDR3 DNA sequence: TGTGCCAGCAGCTTAATACAGGGGCATGGCTACACCTTC. Its protein product is CASSLIQGHGYTF.

This chain joins TRBV30 and TRBJ1-2, with D maybe TRBD1 (6 bases). The germline V gene encodes CDR1 GTSNPN and CDR2 SVGIG (reference sequence). V was clipped by 1 base and J by 5 bases, with 11 bases between them. The CDR3 extends over 13 amino acids. CDR3: CAWSEGGQYGYTF. The DNA for the CDR3 is TGTGCCTGGAGTGAGGGGGGCCAATATGGCTACACCTTC.

The chain joins TRBV6-4 to TRBJ2-5, with a tentative D call TRBD2 (6 bases). The CDR3 consists of 14 residues. V was clipped by 11 bases and J by 3 bases, with 19 bases between them. In germline, CDR1 is MRHNA, CDR2 SNTAGT. The CDR3, as DNA: TGTGCCCCCCCCGGGGGACTCCTAAAAGAGACCCAGTACTTC. Residues: CAPPGGLLKETQYF.

This chain uses TRBV10-3 with TRBJ1-1; tentatively, D is TRBD1 (5 bases). Trimming removed 7 bases at V and 1 base at J, with 10 bases between. The CDR3 totals 13 residues. CDR1 is ENHRY and CDR2 is SYGVKD in the germline V gene. The CDR3 nucleotides read TGTGCCATCACCCCAGGGCCGAACACTGAAGCTTTCTTT. It yields the protein CAITPGPNTEAFF.

The genes are TRBV30 and TRBJ1-1; possible D gene TRBD1, 5 bases. Trimming took off 2 bases at V and 5 bases at J, with 9 bases between the two ends. The germline gives CDR1 GTSNPN, CDR2 SVGIG (reference sequence). CDR3 length equals 12 residues. DNA for the CDR3: TGTGCCTGGAGTCGGAGGGGAACTGAAGCTTTCTTT. Amino acids: CAWSRRGTEAFF.

This chain links TRBV4-2 with TRBJ1-6, with D unresolved. Trimming took off 3 bases at V and 7 bases at J, with 16 bases between the two ends. Germline loops: CDR1 LGHNA, CDR2 YNFKEQ. This CDR3 comprises 16 residues. CDR3: CASSHQERARNSPLHF. The CDR3 DNA reads as TGTGCCAGCAGCCATCAAGAACGGGCTCGCAATTCACCCCTCCACTTT.

This rearrangement joins TRBV12-3 or TRBV12-4 to TRBJ1-2; D gene unclear. This CDR3 comprises 13 residues. The V and J ends lost 2 bases and 2 bases respectively, with 6 bases between them. The CDR3 nucleotides read TGTGCCAGCAGTTTATTCATCAACTATGGCTACACCTTC. Amino acid sequence: CASSLFINYGYTF.

V usage is TRBV5-6 and J usage is TRBJ1-1; D possibly corresponds to TRBD1 (5 bases). Germline V gene sequence: CDR1 SGHDT, CDR2 YYEEEE. Trimming left V 0 bases short and J 1 base short, with 10 bases between. This CDR3 has 15 residues. Written as DNA, the CDR3 is TGTGCCAGCAGCTTGGGGACAAAACCGAACACTGAAGCTTTCTTT. Amino acids: CASSLGTKPNTEAFF.

This clone was detected a few times. The rearrangement uses TRBV27 and TRBJ1-5; TRBD1 is a possible D gene (5 bases). V dropped 2 bases and J dropped 7 bases, with 9 bases sitting between them. The CDR3 extends over 13 amino acids. CDR1 is MNHEY and CDR2 is SMNVEV in the germline V gene (reference sequence). CDR3 coding DNA: TGTGCCAGCAGTTTAGGTTCAGGGCAGCCCCAGCATTTT. Translation: CASSLGSGQPQHF.

The V and J genes are TRBV19 and TRBJ1-5; 10 nucleotides match TRBD1. Trimming at V came to 6 bases and at J to 4 bases, leaving 12 bases not matched to a gene. There are 17 residues in the CDR3. Germline V gene sequence: CDR1 LNHDA, CDR2 SQIVND (reference sequence). CDR3 residues: CASRRGDRGLGNQPQHF. The CDR3 coding sequence is TGTGCCAGTAGGAGGGGGGACAGGGGTCTTGGGAATCAGCCCCAGCATTTT.

The V call is TRBV2, the J call TRBJ2-3; 9 bases line up with TRBD2. Per germline, CDR1 SNHLY and CDR2 FYNNEI. CDR3 length: 16 residues. Losses at the gene ends were 7 bases for V and 1 base for J; bases not matched to a gene: 9. The CDR3, as DNA: TGTGCCAGCATGACCCCTAGCGGGGACGGCACAGATACGCAGTATTTT. Its translation: CASMTPSGDGTDTQYF.

The chain couples TRBV7-9 to TRBJ1-1; D is perhaps TRBD1 (5 bases). V gave up 5 bases and J gave up 5 bases, with 18 bases separating them. CDR3 length: 15 amino acids. Germline CDR1 and CDR2: SEHNR and FQNEAQ (reference sequence). In DNA, the CDR3 is TGTGCCAGCAGCCCTGGGGGAGGGTGGAAAACTGAAGCTTTCTTT. It is translated as CASSPGGGWKTEAFF. The complete variable domain, with remaining parts taken from reference TRBV7-9 and TRBJ1-1, reads DTGVSQNPRHKITKRGQNVTFRCDPISEHNRLYWYRQTLGQGPEFLTYFQNEAQLEKSRLLSDRFSAERPKGSFSTLEIQRTEQGDSAMYLCASSPGGGWKTEAFFGQGTRLTVV.

The chain links TRBV27 to TRBJ2-7; D is possibly TRBD1 or TRBD2 (5 bases each). Germline values: CDR1 MNHEY, CDR2 SMNVEV (reference sequence). V was trimmed by 6 bases and J by 7 bases, leaving 22 bases between them. The CDR3 length is 15 residues. CDR3 sequence: CASSEMGTERWEQYF. The CDR3 coding sequence is TGTGCCAGCAGCGAGATGGGGACGGAGAGGTGGGAGCAGTACTTC.

This chain uses TRBV28 with TRBJ2-5; a possible D gene is TRBD1 (5 bases). The germline V and J ends were trimmed by 4 bases and 2 bases, with 14 bases remaining between them. This CDR3 is built from 15 residues. Germline V lookup: CDR1 MDHEN, CDR2 SYDVKM. The CDR3: CASSSQTAVQETQYF. In DNA, the CDR3 is TGTGCCAGCAGTTCACAGACAGCAGTACAAGAGACCCAGTACTTC.

This clone was seen once. The chain joins TRBV6-5 to TRBJ1-1, with 7 bases fitting TRBD1. The germline gives CDR1 MNHEY, CDR2 SVGAGI. The CDR3 has 12 amino acids. After removal of 8 bases from V and 2 bases from J, the junction contained 2 bases not matched to a gene. CDR3 coding DNA: TGTGCCAGCCGGGACAGTAACACTGAAGCTTTCTTT. This gives the protein CASRDSNTEAFF.

The chain employs TRBV5-1 and TRBJ2-2; maybe TRBD1 (7 bases). CDR3 length equals 15 residues. Germline V gene lookup returns CDR1 SGHRS and CDR2 YFSETQ. V was shortened by 3 bases and J by 5 bases, with 14 bases between the two germline ends. Here the CDR3 reads CASSSLATGTGELFF. The CDR3 DNA is TGCGCCAGCAGCTCGCTAGCGACAGGGACCGGGGAGCTGTTTTTT.